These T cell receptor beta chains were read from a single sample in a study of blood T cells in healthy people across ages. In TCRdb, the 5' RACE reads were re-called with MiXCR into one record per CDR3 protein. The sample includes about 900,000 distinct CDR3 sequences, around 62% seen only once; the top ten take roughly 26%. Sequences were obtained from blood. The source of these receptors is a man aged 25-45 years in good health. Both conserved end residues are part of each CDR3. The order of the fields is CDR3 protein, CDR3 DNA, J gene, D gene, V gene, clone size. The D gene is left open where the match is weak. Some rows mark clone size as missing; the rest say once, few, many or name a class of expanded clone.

CDR3: CASSLTELAKNIQYF
DNA: TGCGCCAGCAGCCTCACGGAGTTAGCCAAAAACATTCAGTACTTC
J: TRBJ2-4
D: .
V: TRBV4-1
size: .

CDR3: CASSRDGRALSSYEQYF
DNA: TGTGCCAGCAGTAGGGACGGTCGAGCCTTGAGCTCCTACGAGCAGTACTTC
J: TRBJ2-7
D: .
V: TRBV6-1
size: .

CDR3: CASRAEGLRRGQGLKKLFF
DNA: TGTGCCAGCAGAGCCGAGGGGCTCCGACGGGGACAGGGGTTGAAAAAACTGTTTTTT
J: TRBJ1-4
D: TRBD1
V: TRBV27
size: once

CDR3: CAISESGQGMETQYF
DNA: TGTGCCATCAGTGAGTCGGGACAGGGTATGGAGACCCAGTACTTC
J: TRBJ2-5
D: TRBD1
V: TRBV10-3
size: .

CDR3: CASSQDGTEAFF
DNA: TGCGCCAGCAGCCAAGATGGCACTGAAGCTTTCTTT
J: TRBJ1-1
D: .
V: TRBV4-1
size: .

CDR3: CASGMPGQGSHEQFF
DNA: TGTGCCAGCGGGATGCCGGGACAGGGGAGTCATGAGCAGTTCTTC
J: TRBJ2-1
D: TRBD1
V: TRBV9
size: .

CDR3: CASSIPTGGMKTQYF
DNA: TGTGCCAGTAGTATCCCGACAGGGGGCATGAAGACCCAGTACTTC
J: TRBJ2-5
D: TRBD1
V: TRBV19
size: .

CDR3: CASSQVSRAHGYTF
DNA: TGCGCCAGCAGCCAAGTTAGCAGGGCTCATGGCTACACCTTC
J: TRBJ1-2
D: .
V: TRBV4-1
size: .

CDR3: CSARPKTEYNEQFF
DNA: TGCAGCGCCCGTCCTAAGACAGAATACAATGAGCAGTTCTTC
J: TRBJ2-1
D: .
V: TRBV29-1
size: .

CDR3: CSAEPGLNYEQYF
DNA: TGCAGTGCCGAGCCGGGACTCAACTACGAGCAGTACTTC
J: TRBJ2-7
D: .
V: TRBV20-1
size: .

CDR3: CASSYSPTSREGLKTQYF
DNA: TGTGCCAGCAGTTACTCTCCGACTAGCCGGGAGGGCCTTAAGACCCAGTACTTC
J: TRBJ2-5
D: TRBD2
V: TRBV6-5
size: .

CDR3: CASSVWGGAEANEQFF
DNA: TGTGCCAGCAGCGTGTGGGGGGGCGCAGAGGCCAATGAGCAGTTCTTC
J: TRBJ2-1
D: .
V: TRBV9
size: .